These T cell receptor beta chains were read from a single sample in a study of memory CD4+ T cells and cytomegalovirus serostatus. Generated by immunoSEQ multiplex PCR, the TCRdb table keeps only in-frame clones and is missing some. The sample carries 50,000 or so clones, roughly 80% recorded once. Sequenced material: memory CD4+ T cells from blood. The receptors stem from an adult in good health and CMV-seronegative. Both conserved end residues are part of each CDR3. A D gene is named only where the DNA matches it firmly. The size of a clone is reported for some rows only, either as once, few or many, or as a class for expanded clones.

J gene: TRBJ2-7
V gene: TRBV5-6
clone size: .
D gene: .
CDR3 DNA: TGTGCCAGCAGCCAGGACAGTTACGAGCAGTACTTC
CDR3 protein: CASSQDSYEQYF

J gene: TRBJ2-5
V gene: TRBV7-9
clone size: .
D gene: .
CDR3 DNA: TGTGCCAGCAGCCGGACAGCTTCTACGGAGACCCAGTACTTC
CDR3 protein: CASSRTASTETQYF

J gene: TRBJ1-4
V gene: TRBV5-1
clone size: few
D gene: .
CDR3 DNA: TGCGCCAGCAGCTTGGCTTCCGGGACGAATGAAAAACTGTTTTTT
CDR3 protein: CASSLASGTNEKLFF

J gene: TRBJ2-6
V gene: TRBV6-5
clone size: .
D gene: .
CDR3 DNA: TGTGCCATCAAAGCGATCGCTGGGGCCAACGTCCTGACTTTC
CDR3 protein: CAIKAIAGANVLTF

J gene: TRBJ1-1
V gene: TRBV5-1
clone size: .
D gene: .
CDR3 DNA: TGCGCCAGCAGCGCAAACGTGGTGGGAACTGAAGCTTTCTTT
CDR3 protein: CASSANVVGTEAFF

J gene: TRBJ2-2
V gene: TRBV5-5
clone size: .
D gene: .
CDR3 DNA: TGTGCCAGCAGCTTGGGAGTCACCGGGGAGCTGTTTTTT
CDR3 protein: CASSLGVTGELFF

J gene: TRBJ1-4
V gene: TRBV19
clone size: few
D gene: .
CDR3 DNA: TGTGCCAGTAACATGGGGGGGTTGGGGAGTGAAAAACTGTTTTTT
CDR3 protein: CASNMGGLGSEKLFF

J gene: TRBJ2-3
V gene: TRBV30
clone size: once
D gene: .
CDR3 DNA: TGTGCCTGGAGCAGGTCGGACAGACGCACAGATACGCAGTATTTT
CDR3 protein: CAWSRSDRRTDTQYF

J gene: TRBJ1-2
V gene: TRBV18
clone size: .
D gene: TRBD1
CDR3 DNA: TGTGCCAGCTCACGCAACTCACAGGGGGAACGGGGCTACACCTTC
CDR3 protein: CASSRNSQGERGYTF

J gene: TRBJ1-2
V gene: TRBV6-5
clone size: .
D gene: .
CDR3 DNA: TGTGCCAGCAGTTATAGCAAAATCGGAGATGGCTACACCTTC
CDR3 protein: CASSYSKIGDGYTF

J gene: TRBJ1-4
V gene: TRBV7-9
clone size: .
D gene: TRBD1
CDR3 DNA: TGTGCCAGCAGCCTTGGACAGGGTAATGAAAAACTGTTTTTT
CDR3 protein: CASSLGQGNEKLFF

J gene: TRBJ1-6
V gene: TRBV2
clone size: .
D gene: TRBD1
CDR3 DNA: TGTGCCACCCACAGGGGACGTGGTTCACCCCTCCACTTT
CDR3 protein: CATHRGRGSPLHF

J gene: TRBJ2-6
V gene: TRBV2
clone size: .
D gene: .
CDR3 DNA: TGTGCCAGCAGTGAAGGGCAGGGGAGGTCTGGTGGGGCCAACGTCCTGACTTTC
CDR3 protein: CASSEGQGRSGGANVLTF

J gene: TRBJ1-5
V gene: TRBV2
clone size: .
D gene: TRBD1
CDR3 DNA: TGTGCCAGCACCCTGGGACAGGGATTCAATCAGCCCCAGCATTTT
CDR3 protein: CASTLGQGFNQPQHF

J gene: TRBJ2-3
V gene: TRBV10-3
clone size: .
D gene: .
CDR3 DNA: TGTGCCTCAGGGGCTAGCGATAGCACAGATACGCAGTATTTT
CDR3 protein: CASGASDSTDTQYF

J gene: TRBJ2-1
V gene: TRBV11-2
clone size: once
D gene: TRBD1
CDR3 DNA: TGTGCCAGCAGCCCCGGACAGGGAGGTGAGCAGTTCTTC
CDR3 protein: CASSPGQGGEQFF

J gene: TRBJ2-5
V gene: TRBV5-4
clone size: .
D gene: .
CDR3 DNA: TGTGCCAGCAGTGTGGCCCAGGAGACCCAGTACTTC
CDR3 protein: CASSVAQETQYF

J gene: TRBJ2-7
V gene: TRBV5-6
clone size: .
D gene: TRBD1
CDR3 DNA: TGTGCCAGCAGCAGAACCGGGACAGGGACCTCCTACGAGCAGTACTTC
CDR3 protein: CASSRTGTGTSYEQYF

J gene: TRBJ1-2
V gene: TRBV28
clone size: .
D gene: .
CDR3 DNA: TGTGCCAGCAGTGTATCGGCCGGGGTCTATGGCTACACCTTC
CDR3 protein: CASSVSAGVYGYTF

J gene: TRBJ2-1
V gene: TRBV5-1
clone size: .
D gene: .
CDR3 DNA: TGCGCCAGCAGCCCCTCGGTGGGACCGAGCTCCTACAATGAGCAGTTCTTC
CDR3 protein: CASSPSVGPSSYNEQFF

J gene: TRBJ1-1
V gene: TRBV5-1
clone size: .
D gene: .
CDR3 DNA: TGCGCCAGCAGCCCGGAGGTAGGGACCACTGAAGCTTTCTTT
CDR3 protein: CASSPEVGTTEAFF

J gene: TRBJ2-7
V gene: TRBV6-5
clone size: once
D gene: .
CDR3 DNA: TGTGCCAGCAGTTACACAGCCGGAGGCTACGAGCAGTACTTC
CDR3 protein: CASSYTAGGYEQYF

J gene: TRBJ2-2
V gene: TRBV7-2
clone size: few
D gene: .
CDR3 DNA: TGTGCCAGCAGCCCCGCGAACACCGGGGAGCTGTTTTTT
CDR3 protein: CASSPANTGELFF

J gene: TRBJ1-1
V gene: TRBV2
clone size: .
D gene: .
CDR3 DNA: TGTGCCAGCAGTGAAGGGAGAGGGGTAACTGAAGCTTTCTTT
CDR3 protein: CASSEGRGVTEAFF

J gene: TRBJ2-3
V gene: TRBV10-3
clone size: few
D gene: TRBD2
CDR3 DNA: TGTGCCATCAAACGGACTAGCGGGGGGGCGAGCACAGATACGCAGTATTTT
CDR3 protein: CAIKRTSGGASTDTQYF

J gene: TRBJ2-5
V gene: TRBV9
clone size: .
D gene: TRBD2
CDR3 DNA: TGTGCCAGCAGCCTAGGGGTCCTAGCGGGGAGAGAGACCCAGTACTTC
CDR3 protein: CASSLGVLAGRETQYF

J gene: TRBJ2-2
V gene: TRBV9
clone size: .
D gene: .
CDR3 DNA: TGTGCCAGCAGCGTAGCTCTCCCGGGCAGGGGCACCGGGGAGCTGTTTTTT
CDR3 protein: CASSVALPGRGTGELFF

J gene: TRBJ1-4
V gene: TRBV4-1
clone size: many
D gene: .
CDR3 DNA: TGCGCCAGCAGCCAAGAATGGGGGAGTGAAAAACTGTTTTTT
CDR3 protein: CASSQEWGSEKLFF

J gene: TRBJ1-4
V gene: TRBV2
clone size: .
D gene: TRBD1
CDR3 DNA: TGTGCCAGCAGGGGCACGACAGGGACTGAAAAACTGTTTTTT
CDR3 protein: CASRGTTGTEKLFF

J gene: TRBJ2-1
V gene: TRBV9
clone size: .
D gene: .
CDR3 DNA: TGTGCCAGCAGCCTTAGTGGGAGTGGGGGTGAGCAGTTCTTC
CDR3 protein: CASSLSGSGGEQFF

J gene: TRBJ2-1
V gene: TRBV5-1
clone size: few
D gene: .
CDR3 DNA: TGCGCCAGTAACATTCTGCACAGGGATAATGGTGAGCAGTTCTTC
CDR3 protein: CASNILHRDNGEQFF

J gene: TRBJ1-3
V gene: TRBV28
clone size: .
D gene: .
CDR3 DNA: TGTGCCAGCAGCCTACATGCGAGAAACACCATATATTTT
CDR3 protein: CASSLHARNTIYF

J gene: TRBJ1-1
V gene: TRBV13
clone size: .
D gene: .
CDR3 DNA: TGTGCCAGCAGCGCATTCCGGGGCACTGAAGCTTTCTTT
CDR3 protein: CASSAFRGTEAFF

J gene: TRBJ2-1
V gene: TRBV19
clone size: .
D gene: .
CDR3 DNA: TGTGCCAGTAGTCGGGGGCGCGTAGATGAGCAGTTCTTC
CDR3 protein: CASSRGRVDEQFF

J gene: TRBJ2-3
V gene: TRBV9
clone size: .
D gene: TRBD2
CDR3 DNA: TGTGCCAGCAGCGTACGACTAGCGGGGGGGAGTACGCAGTATTTT
CDR3 protein: CASSVRLAGGSTQYF

J gene: TRBJ2-7
V gene: TRBV27
clone size: .
D gene: TRBD2
CDR3 DNA: TGTGCCAGCAGGCTGGGGGGGAGCTCCTACGAGCAGTACTTC
CDR3 protein: CASRLGGSSYEQYF

J gene: TRBJ2-3
V gene: TRBV29-1
clone size: .
D gene: .
CDR3 DNA: TGCAGCGTTGATGGGCGAAATACGCAGTATTTT
CDR3 protein: CSVDGRNTQYF

J gene: TRBJ2-3
V gene: TRBV10-1
clone size: .
D gene: .
CDR3 DNA: TGCGCCAGCAGTGATGGCGGGATCGCAGATACGCAGTATTTT
CDR3 protein: CASSDGGIADTQYF

J gene: TRBJ2-6
V gene: TRBV4-1
clone size: .
D gene: .
CDR3 DNA: TGCGCCAGCAGCCAACCCAGCAACCTGGAGGCCAACGTCCTGACTTTC
CDR3 protein: CASSQPSNLEANVLTF

J gene: TRBJ1-2
V gene: TRBV6-6
clone size: .
D gene: .
CDR3 DNA: TGTGCCAGCTTAACCCCGCCTAACAGGGTCCTATTC
CDR3 protein: CASLTPPNRVLF

J gene: TRBJ1-1
V gene: TRBV6-5
clone size: .
D gene: .
CDR3 DNA: TGTGCCACCTACAATTGGAGGAACACTGAAGCTTTCTTT
CDR3 protein: CATYNWRNTEAFF

J gene: TRBJ1-5
V gene: TRBV28
clone size: .
D gene: TRBD1
CDR3 DNA: TGTGCCAGCAGTTTCGGGACAGTCAGGAATCAGCCCCAGCATTTT
CDR3 protein: CASSFGTVRNQPQHF

J gene: TRBJ1-2
V gene: TRBV7-2
clone size: few
D gene: .
CDR3 DNA: TGTGCCAGCAGCTTAGGGGCGGGACAAAGCTATGGCTACACCTTC
CDR3 protein: CASSLGAGQSYGYTF

J gene: TRBJ2-7
V gene: TRBV20-1
clone size: .
D gene: .
CDR3 DNA: TGCAGTGCTGGGTACGAGCAGTACTTC
CDR3 protein: CSAGYEQYF

J gene: TRBJ1-5
V gene: TRBV7-3
clone size: .
D gene: .
CDR3 DNA: TGTGCCAGCAGCTTCCAGGGGCCGGGAAGCAATCAGCCCCAGCATTTT
CDR3 protein: CASSFQGPGSNQPQHF

J gene: TRBJ1-2
V gene: TRBV18
clone size: medium-sized
D gene: .
CDR3 DNA: TGTGCCAGCTCCCCGGGCCAGGGACCGGTTGGCTACACCTTC
CDR3 protein: CASSPGQGPVGYTF

J gene: TRBJ2-3
V gene: TRBV14
clone size: few
D gene: .
CDR3 DNA: TGTGCCAGCAGCTACACAGATACGCAGTATTTT
CDR3 protein: CASSYTDTQYF

J gene: TRBJ2-7
V gene: TRBV5-4
clone size: once
D gene: .
CDR3 DNA: TGTGCCAGCAGCTTGGATGGGGTAGGTGGCGAGCAGTACTTC
CDR3 protein: CASSLDGVGGEQYF

J gene: TRBJ2-4
V gene: TRBV5-4
clone size: .
D gene: .
CDR3 DNA: TGTGCCAGCAGCCTAGCTCTGGAGGGAAACATTCAGTACTTC
CDR3 protein: CASSLALEGNIQYF

J gene: TRBJ1-3
V gene: TRBV30
clone size: .
D gene: .
CDR3 DNA: TGTGCCTGGAGCGAAACCTCTTACAGCTCTCAAGGAAACACCATATATTTT
CDR3 protein: CAWSETSYSSQGNTIYF

J gene: TRBJ2-1
V gene: TRBV11-2
clone size: .
D gene: TRBD1
CDR3 DNA: TGTGCCAGCAGCTCGGTAGAACAGGGGGATGGCTACAATGAGCAGTTCTTC
CDR3 protein: CASSSVEQGDGYNEQFF

J gene: TRBJ2-3
V gene: TRBV7-3
clone size: .
D gene: .
CDR3 DNA: TGTGCCAGCAGCCCGGGGGTGTTAGCGGCATACACAGATACGCAGTATTTT
CDR3 protein: CASSPGVLAAYTDTQYF

J gene: TRBJ2-3
V gene: TRBV7-3
clone size: .
D gene: .
CDR3 DNA: TGTGCCAGCAGCTCGGACTACACAGATACGCAGTATTTT
CDR3 protein: CASSSDYTDTQYF

J gene: TRBJ2-5
V gene: TRBV6-1
clone size: .
D gene: .
CDR3 DNA: TGTGCCACCTCGGAGGGGAAAGAGACCCAGTACTTC
CDR3 protein: CATSEGKETQYF